The rows below give T cell receptor beta chains drawn from one sample of a study of blood T cell repertoires in COVID-19. Here immunoSEQ multiplex PCR was the method, and the copy in TCRdb shows in-frame clones only, minus some. Here the sample spans a few hundred thousand clones, 88% being singletons. Sequencing input: PBMCs or T cells enriched from blood (not recorded which). The receptors stem from a woman under 30 who had recovered from COVID-19. CDR3s include the opening cysteine and the closing phenylalanine or tryptophan. The order of the fields is clone size, J gene, V gene, D gene, CDR3 DNA, CDR3 protein. D genes are given only for firm matches. Rows may omit the clone size; those that give it use once, few, many or a size class.

abundance: NA
j_gene: TRBJ1-4
v_gene: TRBV4-3
d_gene: TRBD1
CDR3nt: TGCGCCAGCAGCCAAGGGAACAGGGGGAAGGGTGAAAAACTGTTTTTT
CDR3aa: CASSQGNRGKGEKLFF

abundance: NA
j_gene: TRBJ1-3
v_gene: TRBV13
d_gene: TRBD1
CDR3nt: TGTGCCAGCAGCACCATAAGACAGGGTACGGCCATATATTTT
CDR3aa: CASSTIRQGTAIYF

abundance: NA
j_gene: TRBJ2-3
v_gene: TRBV28
d_gene: TRBD1
CDR3nt: TGTGCCAGCAGTTCCCCCGGACAGGGGTGGGGAGATACGCAGTATTTT
CDR3aa: CASSSPGQGWGDTQYF

abundance: NA
j_gene: TRBJ2-3
v_gene: TRBV11-1
d_gene: NA
CDR3nt: TGTGCCAGCAGCTTAGTAGGGGCGGATACGCAGTATTTT
CDR3aa: CASSLVGADTQYF

abundance: NA
j_gene: TRBJ2-7
v_gene: TRBV7-2
d_gene: TRBD2
CDR3nt: TGTGCCAGCAGCCCTAGCGGGGGCTCCTACGAGCAGTACTTC
CDR3aa: CASSPSGGSYEQYF

abundance: few
j_gene: TRBJ2-1
v_gene: TRBV11-2
d_gene: NA
CDR3nt: TGTGCCAGCAGCTTAGTCCTCCCCCGACAGGCCGCCTACAATGAGCAGTTCTTC
CDR3aa: CASSLVLPRQAAYNEQFF

abundance: NA
j_gene: TRBJ1-2
v_gene: TRBV6-5
d_gene: TRBD1
CDR3nt: TGTGCCAGCAGTCCACAGGGGCAGTATGGCTACACCTTC
CDR3aa: CASSPQGQYGYTF

abundance: NA
j_gene: TRBJ2-2
v_gene: TRBV19
d_gene: TRBD2
CDR3nt: TGTGCCAGTAGTATAGCGGGGGGAGGAACCGGGGAGCTGTTTTTT
CDR3aa: CASSIAGGGTGELFF

abundance: NA
j_gene: TRBJ2-7
v_gene: TRBV7-2
d_gene: TRBD1
CDR3nt: TGTGCCAGCAGCTTCCCGGGACAGGGGGCGAGGGAGCAGTACTTC
CDR3aa: CASSFPGQGAREQYF

abundance: NA
j_gene: TRBJ1-1
v_gene: TRBV6-5
d_gene: NA
CDR3nt: TGTGCCAGCAGTCCCCGAGTAGCTCGTCTAGAAGCTTTCTTT
CDR3aa: CASSPRVARLEAFF

abundance: NA
j_gene: TRBJ2-5
v_gene: TRBV2
d_gene: TRBD2
CDR3nt: TGTGCCAGCAGCCTTCTGGCGGTCCTTCTAGCGGGGTCCGGCCGGCGCCAAGAGACCCAGTACTTC
CDR3aa: CASSLLAVLLAGSGRRQETQYF

abundance: NA
j_gene: TRBJ2-5
v_gene: TRBV7-2
d_gene: NA
CDR3nt: TGTGCCAGCAGCTTAGGGTTCAGTAAAGAGACCCAGTACTTC
CDR3aa: CASSLGFSKETQYF

abundance: NA
j_gene: TRBJ2-5
v_gene: TRBV9
d_gene: TRBD1
CDR3nt: TGTGCCAGCAGCGTATCGACAGGGGGCGAAGAGACCCAGTACTTC
CDR3aa: CASSVSTGGEETQYF

abundance: NA
j_gene: TRBJ2-5
v_gene: TRBV4-1
d_gene: NA
CDR3nt: TGCGCCAGCAGCCACTTCCAGGGGACCCAGTACTTC
CDR3aa: CASSHFQGTQYF

abundance: NA
j_gene: TRBJ2-3
v_gene: TRBV24-1
d_gene: NA
CDR3nt: TGTGCCACCAGTGATCCCGGATGGGGCCCAGATACGCAGTATTTT
CDR3aa: CATSDPGWGPDTQYF

abundance: NA
j_gene: TRBJ2-3
v_gene: TRBV7-8
d_gene: NA
CDR3nt: TGTGCCAGCAGCTCCCAGGGGTCGACAGGTCGCAGCACAGATACGCAGTATTTT
CDR3aa: CASSSQGSTGRSTDTQYF

abundance: NA
j_gene: TRBJ1-5
v_gene: TRBV6-5
d_gene: TRBD1
CDR3nt: TGTGCCAGCAGATCGACAGGGGTAGGACAGCCCCAGCATTTT
CDR3aa: CASRSTGVGQPQHF

abundance: NA
j_gene: TRBJ1-3
v_gene: TRBV4-1
d_gene: NA
CDR3nt: TGCGCCAGCAGCCAGCCCGAGCCCGGGACAAGCTCTGGAAACACCATATATTTT
CDR3aa: CASSQPEPGTSSGNTIYF

abundance: few
j_gene: TRBJ2-7
v_gene: TRBV2
d_gene: NA
CDR3nt: TGTGCCAGCAGCAGGAGGCTGGACGAGCAGTACTTC
CDR3aa: CASSRRLDEQYF

abundance: NA
j_gene: TRBJ1-3
v_gene: TRBV5-1
d_gene: TRBD1
CDR3nt: TGCGCCAGCAGCATTCGCCCGGGACAGGGAGCTGGAAACACCATATATTTT
CDR3aa: CASSIRPGQGAGNTIYF

abundance: NA
j_gene: TRBJ1-1
v_gene: TRBV11-2
d_gene: NA
CDR3nt: TGTGCCAGCAGCTTAGGAGGGGGGAACACTGAAGCTTTCTTT
CDR3aa: CASSLGGGNTEAFF

abundance: NA
j_gene: TRBJ2-3
v_gene: TRBV5-1
d_gene: TRBD1
CDR3nt: TGCGCCAGCTCTAACAGGGGTTCAGATACGCAGTATTTT
CDR3aa: CASSNRGSDTQYF

abundance: NA
j_gene: TRBJ1-2
v_gene: TRBV6-2/TRBV6-3
d_gene: TRBD1
CDR3nt: TGTGCCAGCAGTTCGTGGACAGGGGTAGGCTACACCTTC
CDR3aa: CASSSWTGVGYTF

abundance: NA
j_gene: TRBJ2-1
v_gene: TRBV5-4
d_gene: NA
CDR3nt: TGTGCCAGCAGCTTGTTCGACAGGGACTTCAATGAGCAGTTCTTC
CDR3aa: CASSLFDRDFNEQFF

abundance: NA
j_gene: TRBJ1-2
v_gene: TRBV25-1
d_gene: TRBD1
CDR3nt: TGTGCCAGCGGCAGGACAGGGGGCGGCTACACCTTC
CDR3aa: CASGRTGGGYTF

abundance: NA
j_gene: TRBJ2-7
v_gene: TRBV19
d_gene: NA
CDR3nt: TGTGCCAGTAGTCCCTTGGCCCTCTCCTACGAGCAGTACTTC
CDR3aa: CASSPLALSYEQYF

abundance: NA
j_gene: TRBJ1-1
v_gene: TRBV13
d_gene: NA
CDR3nt: TGTGCCAGCAGCTTAAATCAGGGCCTCACTGAAGCTTTCTTT
CDR3aa: CASSLNQGLTEAFF

abundance: NA
j_gene: TRBJ1-6
v_gene: TRBV25-1
d_gene: NA
CDR3nt: TGTGCCAGCAGTGAAAGGGGGGGCATTGATTCACCCCTCCACTTT
CDR3aa: CASSERGGIDSPLHF

abundance: NA
j_gene: TRBJ1-6
v_gene: TRBV5-1
d_gene: NA
CDR3nt: TGCGCCAGCAGCTCGCAGGGTGGGTTTGGTTCACCCCTCCACTTT
CDR3aa: CASSSQGGFGSPLHF